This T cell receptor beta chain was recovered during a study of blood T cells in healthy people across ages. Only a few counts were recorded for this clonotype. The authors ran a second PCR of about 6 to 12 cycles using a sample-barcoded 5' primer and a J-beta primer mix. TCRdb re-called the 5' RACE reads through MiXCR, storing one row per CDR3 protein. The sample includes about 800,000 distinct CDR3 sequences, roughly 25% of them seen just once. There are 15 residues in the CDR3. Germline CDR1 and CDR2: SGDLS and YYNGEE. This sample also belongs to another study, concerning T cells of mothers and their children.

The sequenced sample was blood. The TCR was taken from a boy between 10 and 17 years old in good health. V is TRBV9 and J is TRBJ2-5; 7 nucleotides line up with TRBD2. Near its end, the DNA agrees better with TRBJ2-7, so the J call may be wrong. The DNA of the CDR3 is TGTGCCAGCAGCGTAGAGGGCGGGGGTCCCTACGAGCAGTACTTC. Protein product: CASSVEGGGPYEQYF.